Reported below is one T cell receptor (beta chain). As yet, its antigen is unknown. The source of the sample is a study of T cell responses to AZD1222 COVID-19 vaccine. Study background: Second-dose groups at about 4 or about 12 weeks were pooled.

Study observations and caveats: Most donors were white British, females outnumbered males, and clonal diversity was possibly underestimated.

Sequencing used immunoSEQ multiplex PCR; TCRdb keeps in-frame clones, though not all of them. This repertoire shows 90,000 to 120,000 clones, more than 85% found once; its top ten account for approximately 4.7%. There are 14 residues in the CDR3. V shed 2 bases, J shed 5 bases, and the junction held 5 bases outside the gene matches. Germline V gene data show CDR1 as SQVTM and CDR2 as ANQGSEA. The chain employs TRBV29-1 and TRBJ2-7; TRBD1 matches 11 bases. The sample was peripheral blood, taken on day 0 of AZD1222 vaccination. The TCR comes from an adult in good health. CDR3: CSVEKGQGANEQYF. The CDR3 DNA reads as TGCAGCGTTGAAAAAGGACAGGGGGCCAACGAGCAGTACTTC.